The following is a TCR beta chain sequence with its context. What this receptor recognizes is not known. Base qualities are not recorded, but no much larger clone differs from it by a single base. Reading the germline V gene gives CDR1 MDHEN and CDR2 SYDVKM. The CDR3 covers 15 residues, taking in both the cysteine and the phenylalanine. Only CDR3 DNA is held: 45 bases, read in frame from base 1. Trimmed from V: 7 bases; trimmed from J: 2 bases; junction bases lacking a gene match: 11. The data stem from a study of T cell clonotyping in hematopoietic cell transplantation (dated by TCRdb to about 2021). In terms of the full investigation: Recipient samples taken before transplant were obtained following cytoreduction. In the study, 150 or so blood samples were gathered from approximately 33 consecutive transplant recipients and their related donors. Recruitment of patients ran from 2015 to early 2017, and follow-up continued until late 2020 or until death.

TCR beta CDR3 regions were amplified from genomic DNA with the immunoSEQ assay, a bias-controlled multiplex PCR using V- and J-specific primers. A proprietary barcode and Illumina adapter sequences were added to the CDR3 amplicons in a second PCR step. An Illumina MiSeq instrument was used to sequence the CDR3 libraries. Regarding the original processing steps: Export and quality control were handled in immunoSEQ Analyzer 3.0, while downstream analyses relied on R Bioconductor and Immunarch. Repertoire metrics were calculated using only productive rearrangements within the normalized downsampled data set. Pathologically expanded clonotypes were defined as those larger than 5 templates in the normalized cohort. The Inverse Simpson Index served as the measure of repertoire diversity. The non-normalized data set was used for CMV-specificity analyses so that all clonotypes could be captured. In TCRdb, the immuneACCESS table is reduced to in-frame sequences with V and J assigned. These tables do not hold every clone; where another copy was compared, an unresolved V gene accounts for under half, and the others remain unexplained. The DNA was the basis for D and trimming; V, J and clone size are from that table. This sample holds about 28,000 clones; around 93% were observed only once. The top ten clones comprise about 2.3% of the sample.

The time point label corresponds to: recipient sample about 28 days before transplant, after cytoreduction. Recipient blood was collected about 28 days before transplant and at days 30, 100 and 180 after transplant. Using Nuclei Lysis Solution, genomic DNA was extracted from unfractionated peripheral blood mononuclear cells that were either fresh or cryopreserved. The paper's findings and limits, for the study overall: The sample size was limited and the cells went unsorted, which meant the CD4 and CD8 repertoire contributions could not be told apart. A decrease in recipient TCR diversity was observed after transplant, and a progressive increase in pathologically expanded clonotypes was seen from day 30 to day 180. Just a small fraction of recipient repertoires overlapped with donor repertoires, and more than 95% appeared de novo at the given depth. Broader TCR repertoire diversity after transplant was predicted by Inverse Simpson Index values from donors and from recipients before transplant.

The sequence came from a man aged 45 to 65 with acute myeloid leukemia. Some clones in this sample may be carry-over from other donors' samples. Here the chain combines TRBV28 and TRBJ2-7, and 7 junctional nucleotides match TRBD1. This specimen consisted of peripheral blood mononuclear cells, obtained before stem cell transplant. The DNA sequence follows: TGTGCCAGCACCTTAGGGGGCTTTTTTGCCTACGAGCAGTACTTC. Its protein is CASTLGGFFAYEQYF.